A single sample gave rise to the 23 T cell receptor beta chains below, sequenced in a study of beta chain features in type 1 diabetes. Investigators reverse transcribed all isolated RNA, so they sequenced expressed TCRB transcripts. Sequencing was performed with immunoSEQ multiplex PCR; in TCRdb, only in-frame clones are kept and a portion is missing. Of 300,000 to 400,000 clones detected, 9.5% to 11% appear once; the ten largest clones hold roughly 0.014%. Sequencing was done on a sample of naive CD4+ T cells from blood. These receptors were collected from a woman in her twenties or thirties in good health.

This clone was found a few times. CDR3 DNA sequence: TGTGCCAGCAGCCCCGGGACAGGGTATTTCTACGAGCAGTACTTC. Residues: CASSPGTGYFYEQYF. The V gene is TRBV28, the J gene TRBJ2-7, with 9 bases identical to TRBD1. Germline loops: CDR1 MDHEN, CDR2 SYDVKM. Trimming removed 6 bases from V and 3 bases from J; junction bases left unmatched: 9. The CDR3 totals 15 residues.

V gene TRBV29-1 combines with J gene TRBJ2-1; D might be TRBD1 (6 bases). Looked up from germline, CDR1 is SQVTM and CDR2 is ANQGSEA. This CDR3 has 13 amino acids. For the CDR3, the DNA is TGCACCACACAGGGTAGTGGGGGAAGTGAGCAGTTCTTC. Its protein product is CTTQGSGGSEQFF.

V and J are TRBV27 and TRBJ2-7; unclear D gene. The CDR3 consists of 14 residues. The germline V gene encodes CDR1 MNHEY and CDR2 SMNVEV (reference sequence). V lost 2 bases and J 6 bases, leaving 14 bases between the germline ends. The CDR3 DNA follows: TGTGCCAGCAGTTTAAGTGGCTTCCTCTCCGAGCAGTACTTC. Translated: CASSLSGFLSEQYF.

This clone occurred many times. This chain connects TRBV29-1 to TRBJ2-3, with 9 bases fitting TRBD1. Germline V lookup: CDR1 SQVTM, CDR2 ANQGSEA. The CDR3 runs to 12 residues. The CDR3 DNA reads as TGCAGTGTGGGACAGGGCTTAGATACGCAGTATTTT. Translating gives CSVGQGLDTQYF.

This clone appeared a few times. The chain has TRBV5-1 and TRBJ2-1; 13 bases are a match to TRBD2. This CDR3 is built from 16 residues. V gave up 5 bases and J gave up 6 bases; unmatched junction bases: 8. CDR1 is SGHRS, CDR2 YFSETQ, per germline. Written as DNA, the CDR3 is TGCGCCAGCAGGTCCGGGACTAGCGGGATAGGCAATGAGCAGTTCTTC. Translated: CASRSGTSGIGNEQFF.

This chain links TRBV7-2 with TRBJ2-2; the match to TRBD2 covers 8 bases. Germline V gene sequence: CDR1 SGHTA, CDR2 FQGNSA. The trim removed 6 bases at V and 1 base at J, leaving 4 bases unmatched. CDR3 size: 15 residues. CDR3 DNA: TGTGCCAGCAGACAGACTAGCGTGAACACCGGGGAGCTGTTTTTT. Protein product: CASRQTSVNTGELFF.

The rearrangement links TRBV7-9 to TRBJ2-5, with TRBD2 identical over 11 bases. Germline trimming cut 6 bases from V and 7 bases from J; bases unmatched to any gene: 22. CDR3 length equals 19 residues. CDR1 is SEHNR and CDR2 is FQNEAQ in the germline V gene (reference sequence). The CDR3 DNA sequence: TGTGCCAGCAGAAGGAGCCAACTAGCGGGAGTGGGAGACCGGGGGACCCAGTACTTC. The encoded protein is CASRRSQLAGVGDRGTQYF.

The chain is built from TRBV7-2 and TRBJ2-3, with no clear D. Germline CDR1 reads SGHTA; CDR2 reads FQGNSA. Trimming pared 6 bases from V and 1 base from J, leaving 14 bases between. The CDR3 covers 15 residues. The CDR3 loop reads CASRVSSLGTDTQYF. In nucleotides, the CDR3 is TGTGCCAGCAGGGTGTCGTCCCTAGGCACAGATACGCAGTATTTT.

This clone was observed a few times. The chain uses TRBV28 and TRBJ2-3; 9 bases match TRBD2. Germline V gene data show CDR1 as MDHEN and CDR2 as SYDVKM. The CDR3 extends over 16 amino acids. V was clipped by 10 bases and J by 4 bases; unmatched bases: 15. The CDR3: CATDPLAGAPPDTQYF. CDR3 DNA: TGTGCCACCGACCCATTAGCGGGAGCGCCCCCAGATACGCAGTATTTT. Supplemented by reference TRBV28 and TRBJ2-3, the full variable domain reads DVKVTQSSRYLVKRTGEKVFLECVQDMDHENMFWYRQDPGLGLRLIYFSYDVKMKEKGDIPEGYSVSREKKERFSLILESASTNQTSMYLCATDPLAGAPPDTQYFGPGTRLTVL.

V usage is TRBV10-3 and J usage is TRBJ2-1; TRBD2 is a possible D gene (6 bases). V was trimmed by 4 bases and J by 6 bases, leaving 10 bases between them. This CDR3 comprises 13 residues. Germline loops: CDR1 ENHRY, CDR2 SYGVKD. The DNA for the CDR3 is TGTGCCATCAGTGCAATTAGCGGCAATGAGCAGTTCTTC. This codes for CAISAISGNEQFF.

This clone was observed a few times. This rearrangement joins TRBV19 to TRBJ2-1; 8 bases fit TRBD2. Germline values: CDR1 LNHDA, CDR2 SQIVND (reference sequence). With V trimmed by 5 bases and J by 8 bases, 5 bases remained unmatched. The length of the CDR3 is 13 residues. Here the CDR3 DNA reads TGTGCCAGTAGTCTGGCGGGAGGCGATGAGCAGTTCTTC. This translates into CASSLAGGDEQFF.

A remark on this clone: The sample carries other DNA sequences with the same CDR3. The rearrangement links TRBV29-1 to TRBJ1-1, with unresolved D. The V end lost 1 base, the J end lost 2 bases, and 8 bases lay between the germline ends. The germline CDR1 and CDR2 sequences are SQVTM and ANQGSEA. The CDR3 is made up of 13 amino acids. The CDR3, as DNA: TGCAGCGTTGAAGGGAGACTTAACACTGAAGCTTTCTTT. Protein product: CSVEGRLNTEAFF.

This rearrangement joins TRBV6-5 to TRBJ2-7; D is perhaps TRBD2 (5 bases). From germline, CDR1 is MNHEY and CDR2 SVGAGI. Trimming pared 0 bases from V and 2 bases from J, leaving 14 bases between. This CDR3 spans 16 amino acids. CDR3 bases: TGTGCCAGCAGTTACTCGCGACTAACCGAAACCTACGAGCAGTACTTC. Encoded protein: CASSYSRLTETYEQYF.

This clone was detected only a few times. The DNA of the CDR3 is TGCGCCAGCAGCTTGGGACATAGCACAGATACGCAGTATTTT. The encoded protein is CASSLGHSTDTQYF. This rearrangement joins TRBV5-1 to TRBJ2-3; D not resolved. The CDR3 totals 14 residues. V was pared by 0 bases and J by 0 bases, with 5 bases between. Germline V CDR1 and CDR2: SGHRS, YFSETQ. Full variable domain (remainder filled in from reference TRBV5-1 and TRBJ2-3): KAGVTQTPRYLIKTRGQQVTLSCSPISGHRSVSWYQQTPGQGLQFLFEYFSETQRNKGNFPGRFSGRQFSNSRSEMNVSTLELGDSALYLCASSLGHSTDTQYFGPGTRLTVL.

This clone was picked up a small number of times. This sequence joins TRBV28 and TRBJ2-2; TRBD1 matches at 7 bases. CDR1 and CDR2 from the germline V gene are MDHEN and SYDVKM. The length of the CDR3 is 15 residues. J lost 1 base, V lost 6 bases, and 5 bases had no gene match. The CDR3 here is CASRPGQLNTGELFF. As DNA, the CDR3 is TGTGCCAGCAGACCGGGACAGCTGAACACCGGGGAGCTGTTTTTT.

This clone has only a few counts. The gene calls are TRBV5-6 and TRBJ1-2; 8 nucleotides match TRBD1. Germline-derived CDR1 and CDR2 are SGHDT and YYEEEE. The J segment lost 8 bases and the V segment lost 1 base, leaving 4 bases of the junction unmatched. This CDR3 has 13 residues. CDR3 in amino acids: CASSLFRGQGYTF. CDR3 sequence (DNA): TGTGCCAGCAGCTTGTTCAGGGGGCAAGGCTACACCTTC.

The chain uses TRBV7-9 and TRBJ2-7; D possibly corresponds to TRBD2 (5 bases). V lost 6 bases, J lost 3 bases, and 12 bases lay in between. Germline V gene sequence: CDR1 SEHNR, CDR2 FQNEAQ (reference sequence). The CDR3 has 13 amino acids. CDR3 loop: CASRVASIYEQYF. In DNA, the CDR3 is TGTGCCAGCAGGGTAGCGTCGATCTACGAGCAGTACTTC.

This clone was picked up a small number of times. V gene TRBV6-5 combines with J gene TRBJ1-1, with D uncertain. Germline V gives CDR1 MNHEY, CDR2 SVGAGI. This CDR3 has 15 residues. V lost 0 bases and J 3 bases, leaving 11 bases between the germline ends. This chain's CDR3 is CASSYSASLDTEAFF. CDR3 in DNA: TGTGCCAGCAGTTACTCGGCCTCCCTGGACACTGAAGCTTTCTTT.

This clone was found a few times. The J gene is TRBJ2-3, the V gene TRBV4-3; TRBD2 aligns across 8 bases. This CDR3 spans 16 amino acids. Germline V gene lookup returns CDR1 LGHNA and CDR2 YSLEER. The ends lost 3 bases at V and 3 bases at J; junction bases unmatched: 8. The CDR3 DNA sequence: TGCGCCAGCAGCCATGCCATAGCGGGACCAACAGATACGCAGTATTTT. The encoded protein is CASSHAIAGPTDTQYF.

This chain links TRBV7-9 with TRBJ2-1; no reliable D call. V was trimmed by 2 bases and J by 5 bases, leaving 16 bases between them. Germline assignment: CDR1 SEHNR and CDR2 FQNEAQ (reference sequence). The CDR3 covers 16 residues. The CDR3 reads CASSLFLGRGNNEQFF. Here the CDR3 DNA reads TGTGCCAGCAGCTTATTCCTCGGCCGCGGAAACAATGAGCAGTTCTTC.

This clone was seen a handful of times. V usage is TRBV4-3 and J usage is TRBJ2-7; D unclear. This CDR3 has 12 amino acids. V was cut by 1 base and J by 7 bases, with 8 bases left in between. CDR1 and CDR2 from the germline V gene are LGHNA and YSLEER. CDR3 nucleotides: TGCGCCAGCAGCCAAGCTTTCGGGGAGCAGTACTTC. Amino acids: CASSQAFGEQYF.

The chain has TRBV7-2 and TRBJ2-5, with 7 bases aligning to TRBD2. V trimming: 2 bases; J trimming: 2 bases; junction bases outside the gene matches: 5. The length of the CDR3 is 15 residues. Germline V gene sequence: CDR1 SGHTA, CDR2 FQGNSA. The CDR3 sequence is CASSLWAAGQETQYF. For the CDR3, the DNA is TGTGCCAGCAGCTTATGGGCAGCGGGGCAAGAGACCCAGTACTTC. The full variable domain, completed using reference TRBV7-2 and TRBJ2-5, is GAGVSQSPSNKVTEKGKDVELRCDPISGHTALYWYRQSLGQGLEFLIYFQGNSAPDKSGLPSDRFSAERTGGSVSTLTIQRTQQEDSAVYLCASSLWAAGQETQYFGPGTRLLVL.

This clone was recorded a few times. Other nucleotide sequences from this sample produce the same CDR3. CDR3 amino acids: CASSPPGQAYEQYF. The DNA of the CDR3 is TGTGCCAGCTCACCACCGGGACAGGCCTACGAGCAGTACTTC. The rearrangement joins TRBV18 to TRBJ2-7; 8 nucleotides align to TRBD1. V shed 0 bases and J 2 bases; nucleotides not matched to a gene: 0. Germline lookup yields CDR1 KGHSH and CDR2 LQKENI. This CDR3 spans 14 amino acids.